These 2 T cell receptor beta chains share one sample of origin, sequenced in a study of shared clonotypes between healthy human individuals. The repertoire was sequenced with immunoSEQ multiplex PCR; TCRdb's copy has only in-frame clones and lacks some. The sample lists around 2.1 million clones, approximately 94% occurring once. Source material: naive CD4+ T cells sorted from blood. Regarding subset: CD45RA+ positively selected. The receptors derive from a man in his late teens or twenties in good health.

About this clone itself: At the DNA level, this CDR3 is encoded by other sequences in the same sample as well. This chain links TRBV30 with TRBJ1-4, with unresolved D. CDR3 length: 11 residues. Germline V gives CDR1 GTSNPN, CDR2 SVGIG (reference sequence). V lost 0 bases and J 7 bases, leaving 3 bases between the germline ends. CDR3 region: CAWSVSEKLFF. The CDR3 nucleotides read TGTGCCTGGAGTGTAAGTGAAAAACTGTTTTTT.

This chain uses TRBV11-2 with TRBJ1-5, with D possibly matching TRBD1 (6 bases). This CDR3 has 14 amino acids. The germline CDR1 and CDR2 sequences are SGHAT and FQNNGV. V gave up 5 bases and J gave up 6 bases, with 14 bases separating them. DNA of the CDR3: TGTGCCAGCAGCCCGCAGGGGACGGGTCAGCCCCAGCATTTT. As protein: CASSPQGTGQPQHF. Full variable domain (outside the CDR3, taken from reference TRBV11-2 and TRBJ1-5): EAGVAQSPRYKIIEKRQSVAFWCNPISGHATLYWYQQILGQGPKLLIQFQNNGVVDDSQLPKDRFSAERLKGVDSTLKIQPAKLEDSAVYLCASSPQGTGQPQHFGDGTRLSIL.